Listed below are T cell receptor beta chains from one sample, sequenced in a study of T cell repertoires in cytomegalovirus infection. These receptors have no known antigen. TCRdb used MiXCR to reprocess the reads, holding one entry per CDR3 protein. The data show around 540,000 distinct CDR3 sequences, 30% to 40% seen once. Sequencing was performed on cultured PBMCs, taken from culture after CMV antigen stimulation. Every receptor here comes from a human donor in good health (CMV status not recorded). Some clones in this sample may be carry-over from other donors' samples. CDR3s include the opening cysteine and the closing phenylalanine or tryptophan. Clone size appears in some rows only: once, few, many, or a class for an expanded clone.

-,TRBV7-2,TRBJ1-2,CASSSMTLNYGYTF
-,TRBV19,TRBJ2-3,CASSIGAGWTDTQYF
-,TRBV7-2,TRBJ2-5,CASSLSRTQYF
many,TRBV6-1,TRBJ2-1,CASREDRGIRHNEQFF
few,TRBV19,TRBJ1-1,CASSILGRAIPEAFF
-,TRBV12-3/TRBV12-4,TRBJ2-1,CASSLRGNDEQFF
-,TRBV29-1,TRBJ2-1,CSVGRALDDEQFF
-,TRBV6-2/TRBV6-3,TRBJ1-2,CASSYARIGGYTF
many,TRBV7-2,TRBJ2-7,CASSLRRDDYEQYF
few,TRBV10-3,TRBJ2-1,CATLSDKQYNEQFF
-,TRBV18,TRBJ2-2,CASSLTPNTGELFF
-,TRBV6-6,TRBJ2-5,CASSYSKGNQETQYF
many,TRBV7-2,TRBJ2-1,CASSLVNSGSNNEQFF
-,TRBV20-1,TRBJ2-1,CSARDRGGAYNEQFF
few,TRBV18,TRBJ2-5,CASSPGQYQETQYF
once,TRBV30,TRBJ1-1,CAWRNRVNTEAFF
-,TRBV10-3,TRBJ2-2,CAINDANTGELFF
once,TRBV27,TRBJ2-3,CASTKSGEGPDTQYF
few,TRBV12-3/TRBV12-4,TRBJ1-1,CASSLLRTEAFF
many,TRBV5-6,TRBJ2-5,CASSLTRAGGRETQYF
-,TRBV6-2/TRBV6-3,TRBJ2-2,CASKASGANTGELFF
-,TRBV10-3,TRBJ2-3,CAIAMEDTQYF
-,TRBV7-6,TRBJ1-1,CASSSKPIGGGGRTEAFF
few,TRBV27,TRBJ2-1,CASSPGQGARASGGNEQFF
-,TRBV10-3,TRBJ1-1,CAIRPGEPNTEAFF
many,TRBV7-2,TRBJ2-1,CASSIRGNEQFF
many,TRBV7-2,TRBJ1-1,CASSPGPLNTEAFF
-,TRBV7-4,TRBJ2-5,CASSLVRQGQETQYF
-,TRBV6-2/TRBV6-3,TRBJ2-1,CASSWTLANEQFF
-,TRBV28,TRBJ2-7,CASSLETSRGPWIYEQYF
-,TRBV24-1,TRBJ2-3,CATTGTGADTQYF
-,TRBV19,TRBJ2-1,CASSILLGLAGGAGNEQFF
many,TRBV7-2,TRBJ2-1,CASSRSPGLPRPRNEQFF
once,TRBV12-3/TRBV12-4,TRBJ2-3,CASSFSGTGFFTDTQYF
-,TRBV5-4,TRBJ2-3,CASSNPRTSGRRGDTDTQYF
many,TRBV7-2,TRBJ1-6,CASSLVGTGESSPLHF
-,TRBV7-3,TRBJ2-1,CASSNRAGGRNEQFF
-,TRBV7-9,TRBJ1-3,CASSWGLEGNTIYF
-,TRBV2,TRBJ2-2,CASNFGRGRVHYPGELFF
-,TRBV11-3,TRBJ2-7,CASSVWGTRGYEQYF
-,TRBV2,TRBJ2-7,CASSLRVNYEQYF
-,TRBV7-9,TRBJ2-7,CASSSSSGQIRYEQYF
many,TRBV7-2,TRBJ2-7,CASSLGLAGLAGEQYF
few,TRBV19,TRBJ2-3,CASSTQTDTQYF
-,TRBV9,TRBJ2-7,CASSVEGFNEQYF
-,TRBV10-1,TRBJ1-6,CASNLTGRGGSPLHF
-,TRBV24-1,TRBJ2-3,CATSELRGSSTDTQYF
-,TRBV6-1,TRBJ2-1,CASSTTASSYNEQFF
-,TRBV19,TRBJ2-7,CASSIWTSGSHEQYF
few,TRBV19,TRBJ2-3,CASSIGSSISTDTQYF
-,TRBV27,TRBJ2-5,CASSFLGSGVQETQYF
many,TRBV11-1,TRBJ2-1,CASSQLAGGNNEQFF
-,TRBV4-3,TRBJ2-2,CASSQDRRLFF
-,TRBV19,TRBJ1-2,CASSWGLNYGYTF
few,TRBV7-6,TRBJ1-2,CASSSQYGHGYGYTF